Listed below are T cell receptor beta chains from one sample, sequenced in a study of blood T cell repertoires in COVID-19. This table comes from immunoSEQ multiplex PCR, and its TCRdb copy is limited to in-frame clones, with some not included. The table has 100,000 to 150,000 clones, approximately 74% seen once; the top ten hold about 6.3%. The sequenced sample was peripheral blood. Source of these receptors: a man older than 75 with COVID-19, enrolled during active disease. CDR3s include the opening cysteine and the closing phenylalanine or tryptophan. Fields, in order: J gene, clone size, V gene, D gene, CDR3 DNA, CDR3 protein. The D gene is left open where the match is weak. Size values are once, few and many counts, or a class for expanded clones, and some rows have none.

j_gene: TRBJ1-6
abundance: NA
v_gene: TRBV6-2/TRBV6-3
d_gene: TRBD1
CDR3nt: TGTGCCAGCAGTCTACGACAGGGAGCCAATTCACCCCTCCACTTT
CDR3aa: CASSLRQGANSPLHF

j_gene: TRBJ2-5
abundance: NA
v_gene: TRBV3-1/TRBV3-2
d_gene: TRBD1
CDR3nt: TGTGCCAGCAGCCTTACAGGGGAAGGAGAGACCCAGTACTTC
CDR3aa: CASSLTGEGETQYF

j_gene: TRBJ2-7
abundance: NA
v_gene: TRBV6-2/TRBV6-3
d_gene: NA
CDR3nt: TGTGCCAGCAGTTTCCAGGAGGGGTTTTCAGAGCAGTACTTC
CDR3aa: CASSFQEGFSEQYF

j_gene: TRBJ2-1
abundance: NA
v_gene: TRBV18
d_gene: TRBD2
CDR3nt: TGTGCCAGCTCACTGACAAGCGGGAGGAGCTCCTACAATGAGCAGTTCTTC
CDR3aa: CASSLTSGRSSYNEQFF

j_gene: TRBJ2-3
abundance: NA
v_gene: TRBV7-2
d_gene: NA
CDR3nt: TGTGCCAGCAGCTTAGCTGGTAGCGTAGATACGCAGTATTTT
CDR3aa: CASSLAGSVDTQYF

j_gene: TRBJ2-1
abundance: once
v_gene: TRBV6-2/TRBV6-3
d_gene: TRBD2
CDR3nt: TGTGCCAGCAGTTACTCCGGGGGGGAGCAGTTCTTC
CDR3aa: CASSYSGGEQFF

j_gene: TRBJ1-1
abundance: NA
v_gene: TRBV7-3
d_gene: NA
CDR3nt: TGTGCCAGCAGTTTAAGGGGGGACACTGAAGCTTTCTTT
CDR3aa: CASSLRGDTEAFF

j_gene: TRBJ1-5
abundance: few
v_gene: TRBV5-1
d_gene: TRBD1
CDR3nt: TGCGCCAGCAGTCGGGACAGTCCAGATCAGCCCCAGCATTTT
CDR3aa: CASSRDSPDQPQHF

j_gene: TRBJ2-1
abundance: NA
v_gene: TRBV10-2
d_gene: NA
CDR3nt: TGCGCCAGCAGGGACTTTTACAATGAGCAGTTCTTC
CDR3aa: CASRDFYNEQFF

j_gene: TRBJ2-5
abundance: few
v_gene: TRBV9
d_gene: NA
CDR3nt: TGTGCCAGCAGCGTAGGAAAAGGAGACCAAGAGACCCAGTACTTC
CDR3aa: CASSVGKGDQETQYF

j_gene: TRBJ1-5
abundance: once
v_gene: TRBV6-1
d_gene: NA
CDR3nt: TGTGCCAGCAGTGAAGCGCTTCGATTAGTCGTGGGGACTAATAGCAATCAGCCCCAGCATTTT
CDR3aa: CASSEALRLVVGTNSNQPQHF

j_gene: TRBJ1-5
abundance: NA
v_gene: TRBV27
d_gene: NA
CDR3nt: TGTGCCAGCAGTTTATCGACAGGACAGCCCCAGCATTTT
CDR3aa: CASSLSTGQPQHF

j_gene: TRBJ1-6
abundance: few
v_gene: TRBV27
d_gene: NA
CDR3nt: TGTGCCAGCAGTTCACCTACGAGCTCCTATAATTCACCCCTCCACTTT
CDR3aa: CASSSPTSSYNSPLHF

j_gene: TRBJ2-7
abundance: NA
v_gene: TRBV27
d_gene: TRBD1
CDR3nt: TGTGCCAGCAGCCAGGGGGTAGGCTACGAGCAGTACTTC
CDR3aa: CASSQGVGYEQYF

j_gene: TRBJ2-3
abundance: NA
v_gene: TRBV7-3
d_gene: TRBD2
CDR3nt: TGTGCCAGCAGCCTGGGACTAGTGGATACGCAGTATTTT
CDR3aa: CASSLGLVDTQYF

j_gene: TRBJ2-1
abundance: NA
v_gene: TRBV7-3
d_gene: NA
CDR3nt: TGTGCCAGCAGCTGGGGGGAGACTACCCCCTACAATGAGCAGTTCTTC
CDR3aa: CASSWGETTPYNEQFF

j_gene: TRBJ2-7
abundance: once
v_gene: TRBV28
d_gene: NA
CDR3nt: TGTGCCAGCATGGACAGTACCGTAGGCGAGCAGTACTTC
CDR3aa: CASMDSTVGEQYF